This paragraph covers one TCR beta chain sequence. This entry is derived from a study of blood T cell repertoires in COVID-19. J lost 8 bases, V lost 4 bases, and 4 bases had no gene match. The CDR3 runs 13 residues. Germline CDR1 reads MDHEN; CDR2 reads SYDVKM. Measured with immunoSEQ multiplex PCR; TCRdb has only the in-frame clones, and not every one. Here the sample spans approximately 150,000 clones, 82% being singletons. The specimen was peripheral blood. V is TRBV28 and J is TRBJ1-1, with 10 bases identical to TRBD1. The sequence came from a woman between 65 and 79 years old with acute or convalescent COVID-19. DNA for the CDR3: TGTGCCAGCAGTTCGGGACAGGGGCCCGAAGCTTTCTTT. Protein sequence: CASSSGQGPEAFF.